The T cell receptor beta chain described here comes from a study of cytomegalovirus exposure and HLA in healthy donors. Study-wide results and caveats: Published work reported that the classifier diagnosed cytomegalovirus status with high specificity and sensitivity.

This clone was detected a few times. Its matching antigen is unknown. Researchers ran the PCR with 60 Vbeta and 13 Jbeta primers. Sequencing used immunoSEQ multiplex PCR; TCRdb keeps in-frame clones, though not all of them. The data show approximately 160,000 clones, around two thirds seen once. Germline V CDR1 and CDR2: LNHNV, YYDKDF (reference sequence). Trimming shortened V by 3 bases and J by 1 base, and 21 bases separated the two germline ends. This CDR3 contains 18 residues. This chain uses TRBV15 with TRBJ1-1, with D unclear. This clonotype was obtained from a man aged 45-60 years in good health and CMV-seronegative. The sample comprised PBMCs. CDR3 bases: TGTGCCACCAGCAGTTTGGTGACGATGGGAGCCTCGAACACTGAAGCTTTCTTT. Encoded protein: CATSSLVTMGASNTEAFF.